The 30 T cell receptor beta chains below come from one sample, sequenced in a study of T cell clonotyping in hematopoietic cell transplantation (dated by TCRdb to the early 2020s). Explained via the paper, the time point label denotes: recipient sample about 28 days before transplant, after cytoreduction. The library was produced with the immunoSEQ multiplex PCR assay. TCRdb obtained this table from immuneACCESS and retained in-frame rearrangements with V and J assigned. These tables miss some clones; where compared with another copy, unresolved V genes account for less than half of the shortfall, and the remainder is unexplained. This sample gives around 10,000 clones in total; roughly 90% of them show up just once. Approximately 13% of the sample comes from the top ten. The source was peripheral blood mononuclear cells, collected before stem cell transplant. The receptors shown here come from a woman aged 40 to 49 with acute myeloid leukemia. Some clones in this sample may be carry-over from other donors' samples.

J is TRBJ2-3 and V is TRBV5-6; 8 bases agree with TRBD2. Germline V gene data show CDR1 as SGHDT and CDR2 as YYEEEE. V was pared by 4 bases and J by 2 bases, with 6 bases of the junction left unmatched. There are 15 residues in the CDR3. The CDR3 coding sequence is TGTGCCAGCAGCACCCCTAGCGGGCACACAGATACGCAGTATTTT. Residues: CASSTPSGHTDTQYF.

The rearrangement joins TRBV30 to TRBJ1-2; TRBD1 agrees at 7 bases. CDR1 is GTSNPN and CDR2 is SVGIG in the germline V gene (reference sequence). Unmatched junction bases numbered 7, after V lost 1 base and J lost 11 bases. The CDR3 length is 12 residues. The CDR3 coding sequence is TGTGCCTGGAGTGGAGGGGGCGCGCGATACACCTTC. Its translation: CAWSGGGARYTF.

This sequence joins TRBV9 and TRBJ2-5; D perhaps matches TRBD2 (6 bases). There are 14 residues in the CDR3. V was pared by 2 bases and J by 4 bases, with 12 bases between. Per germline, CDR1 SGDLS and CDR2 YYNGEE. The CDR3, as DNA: TGTGCCAGCAGCGTCCCTCGGGGGAGAGAGACCCAGTACTTC. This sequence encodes CASSVPRGRETQYF.

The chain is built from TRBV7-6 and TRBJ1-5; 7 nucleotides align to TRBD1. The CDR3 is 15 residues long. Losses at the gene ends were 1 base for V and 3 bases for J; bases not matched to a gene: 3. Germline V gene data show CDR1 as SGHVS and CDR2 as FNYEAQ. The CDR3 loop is CASSLGGQLNQPQHF. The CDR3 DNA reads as TGTGCCAGCAGCTTAGGGGGACAGCTCAATCAGCCCCAGCATTTT. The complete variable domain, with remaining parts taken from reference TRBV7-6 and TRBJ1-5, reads GAGVSQSPRYKVTKRGQDVALRCDPISGHVSLYWYRQALGQGPEFLTYFNYEAQQDKSGLPNDRFSAERPEGSISTLTIQRTEQRDSAMYRCASSLGGQLNQPQHFGDGTRLSIL.

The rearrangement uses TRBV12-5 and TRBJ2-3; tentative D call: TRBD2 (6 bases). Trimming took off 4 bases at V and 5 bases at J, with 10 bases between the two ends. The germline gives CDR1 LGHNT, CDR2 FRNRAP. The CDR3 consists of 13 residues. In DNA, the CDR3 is TGTGCTAGTGGTTCCGGAGGGCGAGATACGCAGTATTTT. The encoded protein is CASGSGGRDTQYF.

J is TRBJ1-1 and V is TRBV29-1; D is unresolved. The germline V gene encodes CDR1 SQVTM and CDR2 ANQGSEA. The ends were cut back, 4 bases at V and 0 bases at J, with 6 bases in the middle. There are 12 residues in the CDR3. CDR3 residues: CSVVEVNTEAFF. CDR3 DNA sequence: TGCAGCGTTGTCGAGGTGAACACTGAAGCTTTCTTT. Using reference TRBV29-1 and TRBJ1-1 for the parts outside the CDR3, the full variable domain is SAVISQKPSRDICQRGTSLTIQCQVDSQVTMMFWYRQQPGQSLTLIATANQGSEATYESGFVIDKFPISRPNLTFSTLTVSNMSPEDSSIYLCSVVEVNTEAFFGQGTRLTVV.

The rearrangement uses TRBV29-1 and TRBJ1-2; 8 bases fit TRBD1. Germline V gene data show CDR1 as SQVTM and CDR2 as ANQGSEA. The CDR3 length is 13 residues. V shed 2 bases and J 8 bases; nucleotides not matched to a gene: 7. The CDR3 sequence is CSVEQGAYEGYTF. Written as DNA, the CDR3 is TGCAGCGTTGAACAGGGGGCCTACGAGGGCTACACCTTC.

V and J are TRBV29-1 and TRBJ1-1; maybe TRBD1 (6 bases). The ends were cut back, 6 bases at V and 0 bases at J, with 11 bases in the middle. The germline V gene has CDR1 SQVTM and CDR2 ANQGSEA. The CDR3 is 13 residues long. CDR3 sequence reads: CSVTGRVNTEAFF. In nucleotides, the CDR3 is TGCAGCGTGACAGGTCGGGTGAACACTGAAGCTTTCTTT.

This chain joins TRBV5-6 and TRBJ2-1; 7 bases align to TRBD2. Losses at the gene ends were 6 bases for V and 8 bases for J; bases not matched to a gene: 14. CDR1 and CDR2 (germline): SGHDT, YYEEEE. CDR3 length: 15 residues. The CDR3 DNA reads TGTGCCAGCACCGCTTGGGGAGGGCCTATGGATGAGCAGTTCTTC. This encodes CASTAWGGPMDEQFF. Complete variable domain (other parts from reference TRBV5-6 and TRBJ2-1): DAGVTQSPTHLIKTRGQQVTLRCSPKSGHDTVSWYQQALGQGPQFIFQYYEEEERQRGNFPDRFSGHQFPNYSSELNVNALLLGDSALYLCASTAWGGPMDEQFFGPGTRLTVL.

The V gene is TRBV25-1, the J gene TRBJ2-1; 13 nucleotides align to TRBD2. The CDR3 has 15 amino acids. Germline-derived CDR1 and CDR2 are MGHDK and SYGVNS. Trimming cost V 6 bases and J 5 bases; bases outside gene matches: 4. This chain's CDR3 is CASSLLAGGDNEQFF. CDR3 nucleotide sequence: TGTGCCAGCAGCTTACTAGCGGGAGGGGACAATGAGCAGTTCTTC.

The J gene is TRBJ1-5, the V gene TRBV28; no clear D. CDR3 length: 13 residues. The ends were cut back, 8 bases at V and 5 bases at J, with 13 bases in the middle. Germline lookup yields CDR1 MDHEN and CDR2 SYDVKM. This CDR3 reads CASANPRDQPQHF. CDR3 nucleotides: TGTGCCAGCGCTAACCCAAGGGATCAGCCCCAGCATTTT.

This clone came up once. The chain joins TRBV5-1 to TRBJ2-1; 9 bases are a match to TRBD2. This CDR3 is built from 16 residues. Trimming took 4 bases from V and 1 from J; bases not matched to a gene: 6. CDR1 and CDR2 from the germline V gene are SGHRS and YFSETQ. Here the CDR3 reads CASSENSGSSYNEQFF. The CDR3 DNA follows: TGCGCCAGCAGCGAAAATAGCGGGAGTTCCTACAATGAGCAGTTCTTC.

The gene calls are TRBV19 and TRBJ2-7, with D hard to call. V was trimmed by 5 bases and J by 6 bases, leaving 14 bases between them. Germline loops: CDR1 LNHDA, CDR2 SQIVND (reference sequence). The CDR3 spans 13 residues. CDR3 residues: CASSVTPRGEQYF. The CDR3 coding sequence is TGTGCCAGTAGTGTGACACCCAGAGGCGAGCAGTACTTC.

The CDR3 sequence is CASSSSRVNTGELFF. The CDR3 coding sequence is TGTGCCAGCAGTTCATCCAGGGTCAACACCGGGGAGCTGTTTTTT. This chain joins TRBV27 and TRBJ2-2, with D possibly being TRBD1 (5 bases). This CDR3 comprises 15 residues. Germline CDR1 and CDR2: MNHEY and SMNVEV (reference sequence). Between the trimmed V and J ends, which lost 4 bases and 2 bases, there was a span of 11 bases.

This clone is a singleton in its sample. Here the CDR3 reads CASSFDRYQPQHF. CDR3 nucleotide sequence: TGTGCCAGCAGTTTCGACAGATATCAGCCCCAGCATTTT. The rearrangement links TRBV27 to TRBJ1-5; tentatively, D is TRBD1 (5 bases). Germline V gene sequence: CDR1 MNHEY, CDR2 SMNVEV (reference sequence). The CDR3 runs 13 residues. V dropped 3 bases and J dropped 5 bases, with 8 bases sitting between them.

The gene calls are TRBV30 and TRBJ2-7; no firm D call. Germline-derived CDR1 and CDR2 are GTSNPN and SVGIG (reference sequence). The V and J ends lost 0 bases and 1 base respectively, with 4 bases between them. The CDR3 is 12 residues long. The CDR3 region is CAWSVQSYEQYF. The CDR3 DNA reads TGTGCCTGGAGTGTTCAGTCCTACGAGCAGTACTTC.

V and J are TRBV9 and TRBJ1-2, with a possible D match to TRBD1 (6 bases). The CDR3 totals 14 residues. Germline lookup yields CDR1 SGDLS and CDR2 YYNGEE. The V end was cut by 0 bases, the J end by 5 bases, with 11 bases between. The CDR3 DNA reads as TGTGCCAGCAGCGTAGACGCAGGGGCGTATGGCTACACCTTC. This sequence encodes CASSVDAGAYGYTF.

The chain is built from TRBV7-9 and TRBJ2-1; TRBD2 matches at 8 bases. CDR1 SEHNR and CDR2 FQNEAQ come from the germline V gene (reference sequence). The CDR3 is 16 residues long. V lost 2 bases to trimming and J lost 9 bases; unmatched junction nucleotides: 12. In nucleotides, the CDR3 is TGTGCCAGCAGCTTAACGACGATGGGACTAGGCGCTGAGCAGTTCTTC. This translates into CASSLTTMGLGAEQFF.

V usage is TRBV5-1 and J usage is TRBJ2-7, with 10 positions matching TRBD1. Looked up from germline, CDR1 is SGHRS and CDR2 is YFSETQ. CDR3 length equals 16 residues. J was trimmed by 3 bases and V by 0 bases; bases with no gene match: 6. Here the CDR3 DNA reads TGCGCCAGCAGCTTGGCCCGGGACAGGGGATTCTACGAGCAGTACTTC. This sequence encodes CASSLARDRGFYEQYF.

The chain's CDR3 is CASSQAIGGETDTQYF. The CDR3, as DNA: TGCGCCAGCAGCCAAGCAATAGGGGGGGAAACAGATACGCAGTATTTT. The V and J genes are TRBV4-1 and TRBJ2-3; a weak D match, TRBD2 (7 bases). Germline CDR1 and CDR2: MGHRA and YSYEKL. V dropped 1 base and J dropped 3 bases, with 14 bases sitting between them. The CDR3 consists of 16 residues.

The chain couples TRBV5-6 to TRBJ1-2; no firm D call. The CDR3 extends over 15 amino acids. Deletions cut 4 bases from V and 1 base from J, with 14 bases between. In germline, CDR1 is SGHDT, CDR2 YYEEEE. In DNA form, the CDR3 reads TGTGCCAGCAGCCCAGATCCGGGGATTAACTATGGCTACACCTTC. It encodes CASSPDPGINYGYTF.

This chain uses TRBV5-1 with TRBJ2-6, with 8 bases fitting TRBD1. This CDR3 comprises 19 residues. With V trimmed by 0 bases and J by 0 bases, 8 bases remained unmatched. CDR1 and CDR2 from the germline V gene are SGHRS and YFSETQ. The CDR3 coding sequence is TGCGCCAGCAGCTTGGGGACAGGGAGACAATCCTCTGGGGCCAACGTCCTGACTTTC. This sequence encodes CASSLGTGRQSSGANVLTF.

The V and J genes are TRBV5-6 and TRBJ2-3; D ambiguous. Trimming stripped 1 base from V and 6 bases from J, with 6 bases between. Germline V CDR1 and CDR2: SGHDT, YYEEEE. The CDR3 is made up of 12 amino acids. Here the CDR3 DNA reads TGTGCCAGCAGCTTGTATTCGGATACGCAGTATTTT. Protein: CASSLYSDTQYF.

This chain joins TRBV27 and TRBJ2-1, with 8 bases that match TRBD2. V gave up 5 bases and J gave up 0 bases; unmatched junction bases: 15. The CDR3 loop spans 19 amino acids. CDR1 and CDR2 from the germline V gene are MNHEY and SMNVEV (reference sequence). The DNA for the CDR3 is TGTGCCAGCAGTCCAGTCCGGGCTAGCGGGTTTAGCTCCTACAATGAGCAGTTCTTC. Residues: CASSPVRASGFSSYNEQFF.

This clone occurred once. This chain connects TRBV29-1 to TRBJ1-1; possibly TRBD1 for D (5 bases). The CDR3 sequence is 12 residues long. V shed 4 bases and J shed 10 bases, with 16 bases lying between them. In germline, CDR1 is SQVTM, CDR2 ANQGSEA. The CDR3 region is CSVAGTLHGAFF. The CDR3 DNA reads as TGCAGCGTTGCAGGGACCCTCCACGGAGCTTTCTTT.

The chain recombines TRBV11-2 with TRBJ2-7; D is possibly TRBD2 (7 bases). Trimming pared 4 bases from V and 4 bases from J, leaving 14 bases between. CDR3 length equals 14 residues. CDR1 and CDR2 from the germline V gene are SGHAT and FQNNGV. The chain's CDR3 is CASSSTGGPYEQYF. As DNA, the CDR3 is TGTGCCAGCAGCTCAACCGGGGGGCCGTACGAGCAGTACTTC.

The CDR3 nucleotides read TGTGCCAGCAATTCTATGACAGTCTCTGGAAACACCATATATTTT. It yields the protein CASNSMTVSGNTIYF. V is TRBV6-1 and J is TRBJ1-3; perhaps TRBD1 as D (5 bases). Germline-derived CDR1 and CDR2 are MNHNS and SASEGT. The V gene lost 7 bases and the J gene lost 0 bases, with 13 bases spanning the gap. CDR3 size: 15 residues.

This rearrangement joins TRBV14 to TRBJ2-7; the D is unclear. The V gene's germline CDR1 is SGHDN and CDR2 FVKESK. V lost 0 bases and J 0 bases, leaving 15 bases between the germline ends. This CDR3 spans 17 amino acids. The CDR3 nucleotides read TGTGCCAGCAGCCAAGAAACCTCGTTCGGGTACTCCTACGAGCAGTACTTC. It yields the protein CASSQETSFGYSYEQYF.

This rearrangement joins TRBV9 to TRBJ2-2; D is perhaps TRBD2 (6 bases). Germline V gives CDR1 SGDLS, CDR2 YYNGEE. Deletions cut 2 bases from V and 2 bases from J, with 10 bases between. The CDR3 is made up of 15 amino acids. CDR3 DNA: TGTGCCAGCAGCGTCCTGGCGGGAAACACCGGGGAGCTGTTTTTT. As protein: CASSVLAGNTGELFF.

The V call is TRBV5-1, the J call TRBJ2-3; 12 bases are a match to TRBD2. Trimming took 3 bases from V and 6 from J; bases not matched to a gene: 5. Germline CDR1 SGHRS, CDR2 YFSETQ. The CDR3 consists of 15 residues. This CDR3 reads CASSYGLAGSDTQYF. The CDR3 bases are TGCGCCAGCAGCTACGGACTAGCGGGAAGCGATACGCAGTATTTT.